The 11 T cell receptor beta chains below all came from one sample that was sequenced in a study of human T cells and chemical hapten exposure (dated by TCRdb to the early 2020s). The protocol used for the library was RACE. Sequencer: NextSeq 500. The raw public data were reprocessed by TCRdb itself: fastp quality trimming at Q25, MiXCR clonotype calling, in-frame beta chains only. Records with the same CDR3 protein are collapsed into one entry carrying the most frequent genes and DNA. The table for this sample lists 73,000 or so distinct CDR3 sequences; about 9% of them were counted only once. The ten top clones hold approximately 3.7% of the sample. The time point label on this specimen signifies: patch test 2, 6 weeks after DPC sensitization. The treatment or condition label, as the study defines it: therapeutic diphenylcyclopropenone sensitization with weekly scalp DPC. The sequences come from whole blood, collected in connection with sensitization to the hapten diphenylcyclopropenone (DPC). The receptor source for this set is a woman in her forties or fifties with alopecia areata. Some clones in this sample may be carry-over from other donors' samples.

This clonotype was observed a handful of times. The chain combines TRBV5-5 with TRBJ2-6; D is ambiguous. V was cut by 4 bases and J by 0 bases, with 8 bases left in between. This CDR3 has 15 residues. Looked up from germline, CDR1 is SGHKS and CDR2 is YYEKEE (reference sequence). This CDR3 is CASSRSDSGANVLTF. The CDR3 DNA reads TGTGCCAGCAGCCGGAGTGACTCTGGGGCCAACGTCCTGACTTTC.

The V gene is TRBV7-8, the J gene TRBJ2-1; maybe TRBD2 (6 bases). The V end lost 4 bases, the J end lost 0 bases, and 13 bases lay between the germline ends. This CDR3 region has 16 residues. Looked up from germline, CDR1 is SGHVS and CDR2 is FQNEAQ. CDR3 DNA sequence: TGTGCCAGCAGCTATAGCGGAGGGAGCTCCTACAATGAGCAGTTCTTC. Protein sequence: CASSYSGGSSYNEQFF. The full variable domain, completed using reference TRBV7-8 and TRBJ2-1, is GAGVSQSPRYKVAKRGQDVALRCDPISGHVSLFWYQQALGQGPEFLTYFQNEAQLDKSGLPSDRFFAERPEGSVSTLKIQRTQQEDSAVYLCASSYSGGSSYNEQFFGPGTRLTVL.

The J gene is TRBJ1-6, the V gene TRBV7-2; the D is unclear. The CDR3 loop spans 14 amino acids. Between the trimmed V and J ends, which lost 4 bases and 7 bases, there was a span of 11 bases. CDR1 and CDR2 from the germline V gene are SGHTA and FQGNSA. In DNA, the CDR3 is TGTGCCAGCAGCTCTGACCTGGGGAATTCACCCCTCCACTTT. Its translation is CASSSDLGNSPLHF. Full variable domain (missing parts from reference TRBV7-2 and TRBJ1-6): GAGVSQSPSNKVTEKGKDVELRCDPISGHTALYWYRQSLGQGLEFLIYFQGNSAPDKSGLPSDRFSAERTGGSVSTLTIQRTQQEDSAVYLCASSSDLGNSPLHFGNGTRLTVT.

This clonotype came up a few times. The gene calls are TRBV2 and TRBJ2-2, with 14 bases lining up with TRBD2. CDR3 length: 15 residues. Germline V lookup: CDR1 SNHLY, CDR2 FYNNEI. The junction had 5 bases not matched to a gene; V was cut back by 7 bases and J by 7 bases. CDR3 region: CASKGLAGAGGELFF. CDR3 DNA: TGTGCCAGCAAGGGACTAGCGGGAGCGGGCGGGGAGCTGTTTTTT.

This clonotype was observed many times. The CDR3 coding sequence is TGTGCCAGCAGTTTACTATCCGGGGGCGACTATGGCTACACCTTC. Translated: CASSLLSGGDYGYTF. The chain couples TRBV28 to TRBJ1-2; tentative D call: TRBD1 (6 bases). The germline V and J ends were trimmed by 2 bases and 3 bases, with 13 bases remaining between them. Germline CDR1 is MDHEN and CDR2 is SYDVKM. CDR3 length equals 15 residues.

The J gene is TRBJ2-7, the V gene TRBV28; D is ambiguous. Germline lookup yields CDR1 MDHEN and CDR2 SYDVKM. V lost 1 base to trimming and J lost 5 bases, with 18 bases between them. This CDR3 comprises 16 residues. The CDR3 nucleotides read TGTGCCAGCAGTTTATTGCCCAATCCTGGGGTGGACGAGCAGTACTTC. This codes for CASSLLPNPGVDEQYF.

V and J are TRBV10-3 and TRBJ2-3; tentative D call: TRBD1 (6 bases). The CDR3 runs to 15 residues. Germline assignment: CDR1 ENHRY and CDR2 SYGVKD. V was pared by 6 bases and J by 3 bases, with 16 bases between. This chain's CDR3 is CAISPNRERTDTQYF. The CDR3 region has the DNA TGTGCCATCAGCCCTAACAGGGAGAGGACAGATACGCAGTATTTT.

The chain combines TRBV4-2 with TRBJ2-7; TRBD2 might be the D (6 bases). This CDR3 comprises 15 residues. Trimming cost V 1 base and J 0 bases, with 10 bases left between them. The germline V gene encodes CDR1 LGHNA and CDR2 YNFKEQ. CDR3 loop: CASSQAHGSSYEQYF. CDR3 nucleotide sequence: TGTGCCAGCAGCCAAGCACACGGGAGCTCCTACGAGCAGTACTTC.

CDR3 loop: CASSLEASGSATQYF. The DNA of the CDR3 is TGTGCCAGCAGCTTAGAGGCTAGCGGGAGTGCTACGCAGTATTTT. The chain combines TRBV7-2 with TRBJ2-3; TRBD2 matches at 10 bases. V shed 1 base and J 8 bases; nucleotides not matched to a gene: 6. The germline V gene has CDR1 SGHTA and CDR2 FQGNSA. The CDR3 spans 15 residues.

This clonotype appeared a few times. V usage is TRBV6-2 or TRBV6-3 and J usage is TRBJ1-2; 8 bases map to TRBD1. Unmatched junction bases numbered 8, after V lost 6 bases and J lost 5 bases. The length of the CDR3 is 14 residues. CDR1 is MNHEY and CDR2 is SVGEGT in the germline V gene. CDR3 sequence (DNA): TGTGCCAGCAGACCCACCGACAGGGGATATGGCTACACCTTC. Translation: CASRPTDRGYGYTF.

This clonotype was found many times. The rearrangement joins TRBV29-1 to TRBJ1-2; 8 nucleotides line up with TRBD1. V lost 8 bases to trimming and J lost 4 bases; unmatched junction nucleotides: 9. Germline CDR1 reads SQVTM; CDR2 reads ANQGSEA. The CDR3 covers 13 residues. The CDR3 bases are TGCAGCTCCTGGACAGGGAGTCCCTATGGCTACACCTTC. Its protein is CSSWTGSPYGYTF.